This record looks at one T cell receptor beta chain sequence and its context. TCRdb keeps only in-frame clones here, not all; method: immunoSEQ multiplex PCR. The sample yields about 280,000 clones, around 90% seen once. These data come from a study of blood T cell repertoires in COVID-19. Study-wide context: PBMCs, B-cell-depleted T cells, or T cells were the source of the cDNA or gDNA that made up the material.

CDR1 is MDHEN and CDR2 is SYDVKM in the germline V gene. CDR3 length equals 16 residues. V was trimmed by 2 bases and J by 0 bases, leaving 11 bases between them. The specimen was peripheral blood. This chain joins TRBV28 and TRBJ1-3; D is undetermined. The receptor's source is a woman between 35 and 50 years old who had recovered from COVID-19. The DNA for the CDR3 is TGTGCCAGCAGTTTAGGAGGGCCACCCTCTGGAAACACCATATATTTT. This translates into CASSLGGPPSGNTIYF.